The clone carrying this T cell receptor (beta chain) was seen more than once but under ten times. The record originates from a study of blood T cell repertoires in COVID-19. Study as a whole: Sites in the United States, Italy and Spain provided acute and convalescent COVID-19 samples. In each case, the material was cDNA or gDNA derived from T cells, B-cell-depleted T cells, or PBMCs.

The authors' processing: Estimation of nucleated cell counts was performed using reference gene primer amplification. Generated by immunoSEQ multiplex PCR, the TCRdb table keeps only in-frame clones and is missing some. The DNA was the basis for D and trimming; V, J and clone size are from that table. The sample includes over 110,000 clones, more than 60% seen only once; the top ten take 1.5% to 2.5%. CDR3 length: 16 amino acids. V lost 4 bases, J lost 1 base, and 5 bases stayed unmatched. Germline values: CDR1 MNHEY, CDR2 SMNVEV (reference sequence). Sequenced sample: peripheral blood. The V and J genes are TRBV27 and TRBJ2-5, with TRBD2 identical over 11 bases. The clonotype originates from a woman in her fifties or sixties with acute or convalescent COVID-19. CDR3 sequence: CASSSSTSGIQETQYF. DNA for the CDR3: TGTGCCAGCAGTTCCTCGACTAGCGGGATCCAAGAGACCCAGTACTTC.